The rows below give T cell receptor beta chains drawn from one sample of a study of blood T cell repertoires in COVID-19. Using immunoSEQ multiplex PCR, the repertoire was profiled, and TCRdb retains in-frame clones only, with some absent. Here the sample spans around 50,000 clones, about 80% being singletons. The sample was peripheral blood. The receptors here all came from a woman between 55 and 75 years old with acute or convalescent COVID-19. Each CDR3 is given with its conserved first and last residue. Fields, in order: J gene, clone size, D gene, V gene, CDR3 protein, CDR3 DNA. The D gene is left open where the match is weak. Where a row states a size, it is once, few, many or the class of an expanded clone; other rows omit it.

J gene: TRBJ1-4
clone size: NA
D gene: NA
V gene: TRBV11-3
CDR3 protein: CASSLDVIGVEEKLFF
CDR3 DNA: TGTGCCAGCAGCTTAGATGTAATAGGAGTCGAGGAAAAACTGTTTTTT

J gene: TRBJ2-1
clone size: once
D gene: NA
V gene: TRBV12-5
CDR3 protein: CASGLGQEQFF
CDR3 DNA: TGTGCTAGTGGTTTGGGACAGGAGCAGTTCTTC

J gene: TRBJ1-1
clone size: NA
D gene: TRBD1
V gene: TRBV11-2
CDR3 protein: CASSFRRGLMNTEAFF
CDR3 DNA: TGTGCCAGCAGCTTTCGGAGGGGGCTTATGAACACTGAAGCTTTCTTT

J gene: TRBJ1-1
clone size: few
D gene: NA
V gene: TRBV19
CDR3 protein: CASSNSYEAFF
CDR3 DNA: TGTGCCAGTAGCAACTCGTATGAAGCTTTCTTT

J gene: TRBJ1-6
clone size: NA
D gene: TRBD1
V gene: TRBV12-3/TRBV12-4
CDR3 protein: CASSLTGGSPLHF
CDR3 DNA: TGTGCCAGCAGTCTTACAGGGGGATCACCCCTCCACTTT

J gene: TRBJ2-4
clone size: medium-sized
D gene: TRBD1
V gene: TRBV15
CDR3 protein: CATSNDRGDNIQYF
CDR3 DNA: TGTGCCACCAGCAATGACAGGGGTGATAACATTCAGTACTTC

J gene: TRBJ2-7
clone size: NA
D gene: NA
V gene: TRBV5-1
CDR3 protein: CASSTMAGGDEQYF
CDR3 DNA: TGCGCCAGCAGCACGATGGCCGGGGGAGACGAGCAGTACTTC

J gene: TRBJ1-2
clone size: NA
D gene: NA
V gene: TRBV10-2
CDR3 protein: CASSEWGREEWYTF
CDR3 DNA: TGCGCCAGCAGTGAATGGGGCAGGGAAGAATGGTACACCTTC

J gene: TRBJ2-2
clone size: NA
D gene: NA
V gene: TRBV9
CDR3 protein: CASRDSGVDTGELFF
CDR3 DNA: TGTGCCAGCAGGGATTCGGGGGTGGACACCGGGGAGCTGTTTTTT

J gene: TRBJ1-2
clone size: NA
D gene: TRBD1
V gene: TRBV30
CDR3 protein: CAWSPGQSVYYGYTF
CDR3 DNA: TGTGCCTGGAGTCCGGGACAGTCCGTTTACTATGGCTACACCTTC

J gene: TRBJ2-7
clone size: NA
D gene: NA
V gene: TRBV7-9
CDR3 protein: CASSSGLPKKRAYEQYF
CDR3 DNA: TGTGCCAGCAGCTCTGGACTACCAAAAAAACGAGCCTACGAGCAGTACTTC

J gene: TRBJ2-5
clone size: NA
D gene: TRBD2
V gene: TRBV9
CDR3 protein: CASSATGTRGETQYF
CDR3 DNA: TGTGCCAGCAGCGCCACCGGGACTAGGGGAGAGACCCAGTACTTC

J gene: TRBJ1-2
clone size: NA
D gene: NA
V gene: TRBV27
CDR3 protein: CASSLLRTSHTNGYTF
CDR3 DNA: TGTGCCAGCAGTCTTTTGAGGACATCTCACACGAATGGCTACACCTTC

J gene: TRBJ1-1
clone size: once
D gene: NA
V gene: TRBV6-5
CDR3 protein: CASSFFMNTEAFF
CDR3 DNA: TGTGCCAGCAGTTTTTTTATGAACACTGAAGCTTTCTTT

J gene: TRBJ2-7
clone size: NA
D gene: NA
V gene: TRBV6-2/TRBV6-3
CDR3 protein: CASSYRAGSPYEQYF
CDR3 DNA: TGTGCCAGCAGTTATCGCGCGGGGAGTCCCTACGAGCAGTACTTC

J gene: TRBJ2-2
clone size: NA
D gene: NA
V gene: TRBV15
CDR3 protein: CATSRDSSLTGELFF
CDR3 DNA: TGTGCCACCAGCAGAGATTCGAGTCTTACCGGGGAGCTGTTTTTT

J gene: TRBJ2-7
clone size: NA
D gene: NA
V gene: TRBV5-1
CDR3 protein: CASSPDSPYEQYF
CDR3 DNA: TGCGCCAGCAGCCCGGACAGTCCCTACGAGCAGTACTTC

J gene: TRBJ2-3
clone size: few
D gene: TRBD2
V gene: TRBV7-9
CDR3 protein: CASSGGGTSGGWVTDTQYF
CDR3 DNA: TGTGCCAGCAGCGGTGGAGGGACTAGCGGGGGGTGGGTAACAGATACGCAGTATTTT

J gene: TRBJ1-1
clone size: few
D gene: NA
V gene: TRBV7-9
CDR3 protein: CASSSTVNTEAFF
CDR3 DNA: TGTGCCAGCAGCTCGACAGTGAACACTGAAGCTTTCTTT

J gene: TRBJ2-7
clone size: NA
D gene: TRBD1
V gene: TRBV18
CDR3 protein: CASSPGGQGKDEQYF
CDR3 DNA: TGTGCCAGCTCACCCGGGGGACAGGGCAAAGATGAGCAGTACTTC

J gene: TRBJ2-7
clone size: NA
D gene: TRBD2
V gene: TRBV18
CDR3 protein: CASSRTSGGVYEQYF
CDR3 DNA: TGTGCCAGCTCAAGGACTAGCGGGGGAGTCTACGAGCAGTACTTC

J gene: TRBJ1-1
clone size: once
D gene: NA
V gene: TRBV4-1
CDR3 protein: CASSVDQNTEAFF
CDR3 DNA: TGCGCCAGCAGCGTAGATCAGAACACTGAAGCTTTCTTT

J gene: TRBJ1-6
clone size: once
D gene: TRBD1
V gene: TRBV5-5
CDR3 protein: CASSPQGDRHLTPTSPLHF
CDR3 DNA: TGTGCCAGCAGCCCCCAGGGGGACAGGCATCTTACCCCCACATCACCCCTCCACTTT

J gene: TRBJ1-4
clone size: NA
D gene: TRBD1
V gene: TRBV30
CDR3 protein: CASSPGQDISEKLFF
CDR3 DNA: TGTGCCTCCTCGCCGGGACAGGATATATCTGAAAAACTGTTTTTT

J gene: TRBJ1-4
clone size: few
D gene: NA
V gene: TRBV6-5
CDR3 protein: CASSYRQSNEKLFF
CDR3 DNA: TGTGCCAGCAGTTATCGACAGTCTAATGAAAAACTGTTTTTT

J gene: TRBJ1-2
clone size: NA
D gene: NA
V gene: TRBV4-1
CDR3 protein: CASSQDEEAVEGYTF
CDR3 DNA: TGCGCCAGCAGCCAAGACGAGGAGGCCGTCGAAGGCTACACCTTC

J gene: TRBJ2-3
clone size: once
D gene: NA
V gene: TRBV3-1/TRBV3-2
CDR3 protein: CASSQDGGSRTQYF
CDR3 DNA: TGTGCCAGCAGCCAAGATGGTGGTTCGCGGACGCAGTATTTT

J gene: TRBJ2-2
clone size: NA
D gene: TRBD2
V gene: TRBV25-1
CDR3 protein: CASSETTSGVWTGELFF
CDR3 DNA: TGTGCCAGCAGTGAAACCACTAGCGGGGTCTGGACCGGGGAGCTGTTTTTT

J gene: TRBJ2-1
clone size: NA
D gene: NA
V gene: TRBV10-3
CDR3 protein: CAISESRGVGNEQFF
CDR3 DNA: TGTGCCATCAGTGAGTCACGGGGAGTGGGCAATGAGCAGTTCTTC

J gene: TRBJ1-3
clone size: few
D gene: NA
V gene: TRBV18
CDR3 protein: CASSPSRGTTSKGAGNTIYF
CDR3 DNA: TGTGCCAGCTCACCTTCTAGGGGTACCACCTCCAAAGGAGCTGGAAACACCATATATTTT

J gene: TRBJ1-2
clone size: NA
D gene: NA
V gene: TRBV27
CDR3 protein: CASSFAGTNDYTF
CDR3 DNA: TGTGCCAGCAGTTTCGCGGGGACCAACGACTACACCTTC

J gene: TRBJ1-1
clone size: NA
D gene: NA
V gene: TRBV3-1/TRBV3-2
CDR3 protein: CASSQVEGADTEAFF
CDR3 DNA: TGTGCCAGCAGCCAAGTGGAGGGCGCGGACACTGAAGCTTTCTTT

J gene: TRBJ1-2
clone size: NA
D gene: TRBD1
V gene: TRBV29-1
CDR3 protein: CSVEARDREDGYTF
CDR3 DNA: TGCAGCGTTGAAGCTCGAGACAGGGAGGATGGCTACACCTTC

J gene: TRBJ1-6
clone size: NA
D gene: NA
V gene: TRBV6-6
CDR3 protein: CASRKGQTDNSPLHF
CDR3 DNA: TGTGCCAGCAGGAAAGGACAAACAGATAATTCACCCCTCCACTTT

J gene: TRBJ1-2
clone size: NA
D gene: TRBD1
V gene: TRBV30
CDR3 protein: CAWSLQGGSYGYTF
CDR3 DNA: TGTGCCTGGAGTCTCCAGGGGGGTTCCTATGGCTACACCTTC

J gene: TRBJ2-7
clone size: once
D gene: NA
V gene: TRBV4-1
CDR3 protein: CASTRNTATGPWEDEQYF
CDR3 DNA: TGCGCCAGCACCCGCAATACCGCTACCGGGCCCTGGGAGGACGAGCAGTACTTC

J gene: TRBJ1-2
clone size: NA
D gene: TRBD1
V gene: TRBV12-5
CDR3 protein: CASGLDWGQHANYGYTF
CDR3 DNA: TGTGCTAGTGGTTTGGACTGGGGACAGCATGCTAACTATGGCTACACCTTC

J gene: TRBJ1-2
clone size: NA
D gene: TRBD1
V gene: TRBV29-1
CDR3 protein: CSVKNVNRGTYGYTF
CDR3 DNA: TGCAGCGTTAAAAACGTAAACAGGGGAACCTATGGCTACACCTTC